The present T cell receptor beta chain was sequenced within a study of blood T cells in healthy people across ages. Together with a sample-barcoded 5' primer, a J-beta primer mix was included in a second PCR lasting about 6 to 12 cycles. TCRdb processed the 5' RACE reads anew with MiXCR; each CDR3 protein has one entry. The data show around 970,000 distinct CDR3 sequences, approximately 50% seen once. This clonotype was seen repeatedly, ten times or more. Its matching antigen is unknown. Study results and caveats: Since the PBMCs were unsorted, naive and antigen-experienced cells could not be conclusively compared. Naive CD4+ cell counts and diversity both ran higher in long-lived than in aged donors.

About 10 milliliters of peripheral blood were drawn from each donor into EDTA-treated tubes. CDR3 length: 17 residues. Deletions cut 5 bases from V and 1 base from J, with 15 bases between. Germline V gene data show CDR1 as SGHVS and CDR2 as FNYEAQ. The J gene is TRBJ2-6, the V gene TRBV7-6; a possible D gene is TRBD1 (6 bases). This TCR was sampled from an older woman in good health. Sequencing was performed on blood. The CDR3 DNA reads as TGTGCCAGCAGCCGAGGGACAATTGCATCTGGGGCCAACGTCCTGACTTTC. It yields the protein CASSRGTIASGANVLTF.